A selection of T cell receptor beta chains follows, all from one sample in a study of PD-1 blockade in classical Hodgkin lymphoma. Sequencing was performed with immunoSEQ multiplex PCR; in TCRdb, only in-frame clones are kept and a portion is missing. The data show 31,000 or so clones, with about 70% seen just once and around 4% held by the top ten. Source: peripheral blood mononuclear cells (PBMCs), taken before the second cycle of nivolumab. These receptor sequences come from a human donor with classical Hodgkin lymphoma. Both conserved end residues are part of each CDR3. D genes are given only for firm matches. Size tells how often a clone was seen (once, few, many) or the class of an expanded clone, and some rows leave it out.

TRBJ1-2 NA TRBV19 NA TGTGCCAGTAGTAGGACGGGACTGGATGGCTACACCTTC CASSRTGLDGYTF
TRBJ2-1 NA TRBV10-3 NA TGTGCCATCACTAGTGAGGGACGGGCTTTTAGCGGTGACAATGAGCAGTTCTTC CAITSEGRAFSGDNEQFF
TRBJ1-4 NA TRBV19 NA TGTGCCAGTAGTAATTGGCCAACTAATGAAAAACTGTTTTTT CASSNWPTNEKLFF
TRBJ2-1 TRBD2 TRBV7-3 medium-sized TGTGCCAGCAGCTTAATGGCGGGAGTAAGCAATGAGCAGTTCTTC CASSLMAGVSNEQFF
TRBJ1-5 NA TRBV18 few TGTGCCAGCTCACCCGGGGGCGGGCAGCCCCAGCATTTT CASSPGGGQPQHF
TRBJ2-3 TRBD1 TRBV19 NA TGTGCCAGTAGTTCGGACAGGGTAGACACAGATACGCAGTATTTT CASSSDRVDTDTQYF
TRBJ2-7 NA TRBV5-6 NA TGTGCCAGCAGCTCCTTCCGGGACAACTACTACGAGCAGTACTTC CASSSFRDNYYEQYF
TRBJ2-1 TRBD2 TRBV29-1 NA TGCAGCGTCCGGGGCGGGAGGACCTACAATGAGCAGTTCTTC CSVRGGRTYNEQFF
TRBJ2-2 NA TRBV6-6 NA TGTGCCAGCAGGTTCCAGGGGAAGAACACCGGGGAGCTGTTTTTT CASRFQGKNTGELFF
TRBJ2-5 TRBD2 TRBV28 NA TGTGCCAGCAGTCAGGGGACTAGCGGGAGTTTTGGGACCCAGTACTTC CASSQGTSGSFGTQYF
TRBJ1-1 TRBD1 TRBV6-1 NA TGTGCCAGCAGCCCAGGACAGGGAGGCACTGAAGCTTTCTTT CASSPGQGGTEAFF
TRBJ1-5 NA TRBV28 NA TGTGCCAGCAGTCTACAACTCTGGGAGTATCAGCCCCAGCATTTT CASSLQLWEYQPQHF
TRBJ2-5 NA TRBV2 NA TGTGCCAGCTCTAGGGGACCAGGGGAGTCCCAGTACTTC CASSRGPGESQYF
TRBJ2-1 TRBD2 TRBV18 NA TGTGCCAGCTCACTCCTAGCGGGTACCGGTCAAGCCTACAATGAGCAGTTCTTC CASSLLAGTGQAYNEQFF
TRBJ2-7 NA TRBV28 NA TGTGCCAGCAGTTTATGGAGCTACGAGCAGTACTTC CASSLWSYEQYF
TRBJ2-7 NA TRBV29-1 NA TGCAGCGTTGAGGTCACTGCCGGCGGGGAGCAGTACTTC CSVEVTAGGEQYF
TRBJ1-6 NA TRBV5-6 NA TGTGCCAGCAGCTTGGGTAGTTCACCCCTCCACTTT CASSLGSSPLHF
TRBJ2-3 NA TRBV29-1 NA TGCAGCGTTGATACCCCCACAGATACGCAGTATTTT CSVDTPTDTQYF
TRBJ2-1 NA TRBV12-2 NA TGTGCAAGTCGCCCCCGCAAGGTCGGAACCTACAATGAGCAGTTCTTC CASRPRKVGTYNEQFF
TRBJ1-4 NA TRBV5-4 NA TGTGCCAGCAGCTTGGATGTCAATGAAAAACTGTTTTTT CASSLDVNEKLFF
TRBJ1-2 NA TRBV18 few TGTGCCAGCTTCTCAGACAGTCCTGTTTATGGCTACACCTTC CASFSDSPVYGYTF
TRBJ2-5 TRBD1 TRBV7-8 few TGTGCCAGCAGCCCGAGGGACAGGGGGGGTGAGACCCAGTACTTC CASSPRDRGGETQYF
TRBJ2-1 NA TRBV6-5 NA TGTGCCAGCAGTTGGGCAGGGGCCTACAATGAGCAGTTCTTC CASSWAGAYNEQFF
TRBJ1-3 NA TRBV5-1 NA TGCGCCAGCAGCGAGGGACGGTCGGGGGCCACCATATATTTT CASSEGRSGATIYF
TRBJ1-2 NA TRBV6-1 NA TGTGCCAGCAGTGAAGGTACCAACTATGGCTACACCTTC CASSEGTNYGYTF
TRBJ1-2 NA TRBV4-1 NA TGCGCCAGCAGCCAAGATACTGCTAACTATGGCTACACCTTC CASSQDTANYGYTF
TRBJ2-1 TRBD1 TRBV4-3 medium-sized TGCGCCAGCAGCCAAGGCCCGCGACAGGGGGAAAACAATGAGCAGTTCTTC CASSQGPRQGENNEQFF
TRBJ1-5 NA TRBV7-2 NA TGTGCCAGCAGCCGCGACAGTAGCAATCAGCCCCAGCATTTT CASSRDSSNQPQHF
TRBJ2-7 NA TRBV11-2 few TGTGCCAGCAGCGGGAGGACCGGGACAGAGGGTAACGAGCAGTACTTC CASSGRTGTEGNEQYF
TRBJ2-3 NA TRBV5-1 few TGCGCCACACAGACGGCTGAACTAGGAATAGAAGAGCAGTATTTT CATQTAELGIEEQYF
TRBJ2-1 NA TRBV6-6 medium-sized TGTGCCAGCCGAAAAGGGGCGTCAGGCAACAATGAGCAGTTCTTC CASRKGASGNNEQFF
TRBJ2-2 NA TRBV7-2 NA TGTGCCAGCAGCTTTATGGGCGGGGAGCTGTTTTTT CASSFMGGELFF
TRBJ1-5 NA TRBV27 few TGTGCCAGCAGTGAATCGGATGAACAGCCCCAGCATTTT CASSESDEQPQHF
TRBJ1-2 TRBD1 TRBV10-3 NA TGTGCCATCAGTGGTCAGGGGGCCCCCTATGGCTACACCTTC CAISGQGAPYGYTF
TRBJ1-4 NA TRBV4-3 NA TGCGCCAGCAGCCAAGGGCAGTTTATTAATGAAAAACTGTTTTTT CASSQGQFINEKLFF
TRBJ2-2 NA TRBV27 once TGTGCCAGCAGTTTATCGCCGGCGAGGAGGACCGGGGAGCTGTTTTTT CASSLSPARRTGELFF
TRBJ1-2 NA TRBV4-3 NA TGCGCCAGCAGCCAAGAGTGGGGGTCCAACTATGGCTACACCTTC CASSQEWGSNYGYTF
TRBJ2-2 TRBD2 TRBV11-2 NA TGTGCCAGCAGCTTTAGGGCGGGGGCGAACACCGGGGAGCTGTTTTTT CASSFRAGANTGELFF
TRBJ2-2 NA TRBV5-1 NA TGCGCCAGCAGCACGGGGGAGGTGACCGGGGAGCTGTTTTTT CASSTGEVTGELFF
TRBJ2-1 NA TRBV9 NA TGTGCCAGCAGCGTGGGGGGAACCTACAATGAGCAGTTCTTC CASSVGGTYNEQFF
TRBJ1-6 TRBD1 TRBV19 NA TGTGCCAGTAGTCAAGAGGACAGGGTGGGGTCACCCCTCCACTTT CASSQEDRVGSPLHF
TRBJ2-1 TRBD2 TRBV7-8 NA TGTGCCAGCAGCTTAGTGCGACTAGCGGACTACAATGAGCAGTTCTTC CASSLVRLADYNEQFF
TRBJ1-6 NA TRBV2 medium-sized TGTGCCAGCAGTTACGGGGGGAATTCACCCCTCCACTTT CASSYGGNSPLHF
TRBJ1-3 NA TRBV7-9 NA TGTGCCAGCAGCTCAGGTGGCTCTGGAAACACCATATATTTT CASSSGGSGNTIYF
TRBJ2-5 TRBD2 TRBV5-1 NA TGCGCCAGCAGCTCCTGGGGCGGGGGACACCAAGAGACCCAGTACTTC CASSSWGGGHQETQYF
TRBJ1-1 NA TRBV7-2 NA TGTGCCAGCAGCCCGCAGGGGAGGAACACTGAAGCTTTCTTT CASSPQGRNTEAFF
TRBJ2-5 NA TRBV14 NA TGTGCCAGCAGCCAAGATTTGGCAGAAGAGACCCAGTACTTC CASSQDLAEETQYF
TRBJ1-1 NA TRBV30 NA TGTGCCTGGAGTGTATGGCAGGGGCGGGAAGCTTTCTTT CAWSVWQGREAFF